What follows is one T cell receptor (beta chain) and its context. Its cognate antigen is unknown. Trimming removed 7 bases from V and 4 bases from J; junction bases left unmatched: 6. Germline CDR1 and CDR2: MNHEY and SVGAGI. The CDR3 runs to 13 residues. The data were taken from a study of cytomegalovirus exposure and HLA in healthy donors. Study-wide findings and caveats: Researchers catalogued some 160 TCR beta chains as cytomegalovirus-associated.

Libraries were prepared by immunoSEQ multiplex PCR; TCRdb keeps only in-frame clonotypes and omits some of them. This sample has 180,000 or so clones, with 65% to 90% found just once. The specimen was PBMCs. The TCR comes from a woman aged 30 to 39 in good health and CMV-seropositive. V is TRBV6-5 and J is TRBJ1-1; 7 bases fit TRBD1. The CDR3 sequence is CASTKAGGTEAFF. DNA for the CDR3: TGTGCCAGCACCAAAGCAGGGGGCACTGAAGCTTTCTTT.